This T cell receptor beta chain was identified in a study of monozygotic twins with inflammatory bowel disease (dated by TCRdb to between 2018 and 2020). Broadly, across the study: The complete study included 28 monozygotic twin pairs: 19 IBD-discordant Danish pairs and nine German pairs, of which four were IBD-concordant and five were IBD-discordant. The search for disease-associated traits relied mainly on comparing, within discordant pairs, IBD patients with their genetically identical healthy co-twins. Each individual had, on average, about 151 000 unique TCRalpha sequences and 181 000 unique TCRbeta sequences available for analysis.

Library prep was done by 5' RACE. The input for every TCR library was roughly 3.5 ug of total RNA. cDNA was synthesized with SMARTScribe reverse transcriptase in eight separate reactions per sample. Unique molecular identifiers containing a 6-nucleotide sample barcode were introduced through template switching during cDNA synthesis. TCRalpha and TCRbeta cDNA was amplified in two nested PCRs of approximately 16 and 10 cycles, and bead purification was carried out after each PCR. Before amplification, the cDNA was both treated with uracil DNA-glycosylase and purified with the QIAquick PCR purification kit. In the second PCR, Illumina TruSeq-compatible adapters and sample-specific barcodes were added. Library quality and concentration were checked on TapeStation and Qubit, and libraries were pooled at roughly 5 ng each. The pooled libraries were sequenced with 2 x 100 bp reads and custom sequencing primers on an Illumina HiSeq2500 single-index Rapid Run. The original pipeline was this. PCR and sequencing errors were corrected by UMI-based consensus assembly using MiGEC version 1.2.6. MiXCR version 2.1.1 was used to carry out V(D)J alignment, clonotype assembly and CDR3 extraction. Normalisation of gene usage, clonotype sharing and MAIT/NKT TCR abundance was achieved by analysing the top 1000, 10 000 and 20 000 clonotypes per sample. After downsampling to 27 000 UMIs, diversity was calculated as the inverse Simpson index using the vegan R package. Paired Mann-Whitney U tests on discordant twin pairs were used, with Benjamini-Hochberg multiple-testing correction. TCRdb reprocessed the reads into one record per CDR3 protein sequence, lacking DNA. TCRdb's processing, not the authors', yielded these V and J calls. The sample's table covers approximately 110,000 distinct CDR3 sequences. Of the sample, around an eighth is held by the ten largest clones.

Regarding this clonotype: What this receptor recognizes is not known.

Overall study outcomes, separate from this receptor: No single strong signal or clonotype linked to IBD turned up in the results, so the idea that one exists was not supported. Because patients were on differing immunosuppressive treatments, the repertoires may have picked up extra background noise and inter-individual variability. Compared with healthy twins, IBD patients had fewer clonotypes in common with other individuals, a difference most pronounced in patients showing signs of disease activity. No difference in repertoire similarity was observed between concordant and discordant twins, possibly owing to limited statistical power. Different T cell subtypes could not be distinguished in the analysis. Measured by the inverse Simpson index, TCRbeta repertoire diversity was lower in IBD patients than in their healthy co-twins.

From each donor, an approximately 2.5 ml peripheral blood sample was drawn into PAXgene tubes and stored at -80 degrees C. Total RNA was isolated from whole blood with the PAXgene blood miRNA kit on an automated QIAcube, without T cell sorting. Peripheral blood from monozygotic twin pairs concordant or discordant for inflammatory bowel disease was subjected to deep TCRalpha and TCRbeta repertoire profiling with unique molecular barcoding. Smoking habits were recorded for all twin pairs, and individuals were classified as current, former or never smokers. The clonotype originates from a human donor with ulcerative colitis or Crohn's disease, or a healthy co-twin of an affected twin (not recorded which). The sample taken for sequencing was blood.

The CDR3 amino acid sequence is: CSVQGTNYGYTF. Recombination connected TRBV29-1 to TRBJ1-2; TCRdb lists TRBD1, though no DNA is available to test this call. The germline V gene sets CDR1 to SQVTM and CDR2 to ANQGSEA. The CDR3 sequence holds 12 residues, the cysteine and phenylalanine included. No DNA sequence was recorded.